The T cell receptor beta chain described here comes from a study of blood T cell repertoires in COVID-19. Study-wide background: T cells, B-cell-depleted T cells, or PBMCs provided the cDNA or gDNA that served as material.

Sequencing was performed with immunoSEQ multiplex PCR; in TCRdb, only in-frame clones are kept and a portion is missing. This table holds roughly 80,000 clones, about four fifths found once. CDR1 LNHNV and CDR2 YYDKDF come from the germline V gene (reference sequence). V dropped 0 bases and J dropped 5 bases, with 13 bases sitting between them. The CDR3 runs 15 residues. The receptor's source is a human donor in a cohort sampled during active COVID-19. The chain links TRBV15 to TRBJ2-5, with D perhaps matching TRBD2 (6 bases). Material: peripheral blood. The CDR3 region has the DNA TGTGCCACCAGCAGAGATCGCTCGGGGGTGGAGACCCAGTACTTC. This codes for CATSRDRSGVETQYF.